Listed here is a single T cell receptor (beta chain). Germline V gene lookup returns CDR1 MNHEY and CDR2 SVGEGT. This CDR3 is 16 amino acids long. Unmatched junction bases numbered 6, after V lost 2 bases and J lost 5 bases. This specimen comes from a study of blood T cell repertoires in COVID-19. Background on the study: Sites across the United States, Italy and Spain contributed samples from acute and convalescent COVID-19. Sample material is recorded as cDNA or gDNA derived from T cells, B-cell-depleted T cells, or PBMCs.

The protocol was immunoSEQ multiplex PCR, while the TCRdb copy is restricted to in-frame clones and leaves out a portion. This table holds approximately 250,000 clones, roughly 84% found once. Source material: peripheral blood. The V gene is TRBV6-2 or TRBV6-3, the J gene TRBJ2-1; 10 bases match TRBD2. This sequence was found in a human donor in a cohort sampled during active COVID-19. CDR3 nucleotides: TGTGCCAGCAGTTACCCGGGAGCGGGGGGGAACAATGAGCAGTTCTTC. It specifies CASSYPGAGGNNEQFF.